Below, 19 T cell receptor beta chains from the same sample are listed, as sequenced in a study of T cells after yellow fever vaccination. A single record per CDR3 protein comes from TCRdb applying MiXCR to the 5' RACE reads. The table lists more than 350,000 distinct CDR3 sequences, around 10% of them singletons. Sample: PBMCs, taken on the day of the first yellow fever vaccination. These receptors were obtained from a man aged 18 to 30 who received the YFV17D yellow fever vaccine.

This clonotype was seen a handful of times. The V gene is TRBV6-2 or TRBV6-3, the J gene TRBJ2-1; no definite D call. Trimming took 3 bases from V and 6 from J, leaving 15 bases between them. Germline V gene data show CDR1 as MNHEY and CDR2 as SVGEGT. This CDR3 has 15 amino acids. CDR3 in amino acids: CASSYLWTRGNEQFF. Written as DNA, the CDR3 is TGTGCCAGCAGTTATTTGTGGACCCGCGGCAATGAGCAGTTCTTC.

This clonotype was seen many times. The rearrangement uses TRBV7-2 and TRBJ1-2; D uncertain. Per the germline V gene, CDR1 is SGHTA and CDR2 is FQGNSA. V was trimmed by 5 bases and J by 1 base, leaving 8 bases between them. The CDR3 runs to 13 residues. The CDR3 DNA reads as TGTGCCAGCAGCCCAACACTTAACTATGGCTACACCTTC. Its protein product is CASSPTLNYGYTF.

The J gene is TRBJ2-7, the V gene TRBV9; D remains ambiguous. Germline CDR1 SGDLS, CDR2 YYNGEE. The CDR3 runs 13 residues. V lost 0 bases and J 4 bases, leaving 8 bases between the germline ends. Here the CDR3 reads CASSVAPKYEQYF. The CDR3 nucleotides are TGTGCCAGCAGCGTAGCCCCGAAATACGAGCAGTACTTC.

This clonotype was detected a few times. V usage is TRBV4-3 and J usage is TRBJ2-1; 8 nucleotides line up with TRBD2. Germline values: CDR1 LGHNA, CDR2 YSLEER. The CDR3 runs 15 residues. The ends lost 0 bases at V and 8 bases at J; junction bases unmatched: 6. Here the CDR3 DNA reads TGCGCCAGCAGCCAAGATTTTGCTAGCGGGTATGAGCAGTTCTTC. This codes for CASSQDFASGYEQFF.

Here the CDR3 reads CASSLGSGGLEQFF. CDR3 nucleotide sequence: TGTGCCAGCAGTTTAGGGAGCGGGGGACTTGAGCAGTTCTTC. This rearrangement joins TRBV12-3 or TRBV12-4 to TRBJ2-1; 8 bases match TRBD2. Trimming removed 1 base from V and 9 bases from J; junction bases left unmatched: 5. The CDR3 has 14 amino acids.

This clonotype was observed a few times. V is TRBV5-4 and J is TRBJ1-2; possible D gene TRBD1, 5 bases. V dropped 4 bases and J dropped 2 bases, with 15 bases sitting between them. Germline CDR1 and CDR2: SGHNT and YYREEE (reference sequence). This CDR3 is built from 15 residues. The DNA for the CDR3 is TGTGCCAGCAGCCCCCGTGGTGGGGGAAACTATGGCTACACCTTC. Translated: CASSPRGGGNYGYTF.

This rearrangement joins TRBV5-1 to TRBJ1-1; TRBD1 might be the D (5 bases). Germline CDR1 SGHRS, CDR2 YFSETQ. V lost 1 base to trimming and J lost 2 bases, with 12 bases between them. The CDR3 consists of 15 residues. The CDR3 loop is CASSLQGEGNTEAFF. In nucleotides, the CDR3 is TGCGCCAGCAGCTTGCAGGGAGAGGGCAACACTGAAGCTTTCTTT. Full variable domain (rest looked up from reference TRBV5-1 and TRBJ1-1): KAGVTQTPRYLIKTRGQQVTLSCSPISGHRSVSWYQQTPGQGLQFLFEYFSETQRNKGNFPGRFSGRQFSNSRSEMNVSTLELGDSALYLCASSLQGEGNTEAFFGQGTRLTVV.

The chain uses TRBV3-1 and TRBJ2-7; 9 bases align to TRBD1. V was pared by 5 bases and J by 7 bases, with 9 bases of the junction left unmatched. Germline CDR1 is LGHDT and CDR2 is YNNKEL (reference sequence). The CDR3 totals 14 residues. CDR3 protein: CASSEQGAVGEQYV. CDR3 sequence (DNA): TGTGCCAGCAGCGAACAGGGGGCAGTGGGTGAGCAGTACGTC.

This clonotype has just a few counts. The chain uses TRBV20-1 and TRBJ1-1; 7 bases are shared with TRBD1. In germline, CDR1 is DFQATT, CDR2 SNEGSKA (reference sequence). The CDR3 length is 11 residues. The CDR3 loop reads CRGQPAPEAFF. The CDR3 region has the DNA TGCAGGGGACAGCCAGCCCCTGAAGCTTTCTTT.

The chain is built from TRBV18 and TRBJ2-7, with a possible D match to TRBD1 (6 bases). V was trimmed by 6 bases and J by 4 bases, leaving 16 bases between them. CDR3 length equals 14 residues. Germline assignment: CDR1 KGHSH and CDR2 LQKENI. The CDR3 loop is CASSTDGQSYEQYF. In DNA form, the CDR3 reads TGTGCCAGCTCTACGGACGGACAGTCGTACGAGCAGTACTTC.

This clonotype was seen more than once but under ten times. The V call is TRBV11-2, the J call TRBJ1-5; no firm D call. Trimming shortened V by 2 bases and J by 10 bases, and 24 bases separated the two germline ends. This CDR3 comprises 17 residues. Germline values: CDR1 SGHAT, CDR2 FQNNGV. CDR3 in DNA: TGTGCCAGCAGCTTACCACAAGACCGCCCTATGGTTTTTCCCCAGCATTTT. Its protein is CASSLPQDRPMVFPQHF.

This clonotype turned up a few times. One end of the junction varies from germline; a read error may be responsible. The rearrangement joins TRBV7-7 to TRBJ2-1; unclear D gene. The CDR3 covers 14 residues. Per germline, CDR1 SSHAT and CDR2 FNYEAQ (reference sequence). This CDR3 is CASSFAPSANEQFF. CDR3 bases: TGTGCTAGCAGCTTCGCACCTTCCGCTAATGAGCAGTTCTTC.

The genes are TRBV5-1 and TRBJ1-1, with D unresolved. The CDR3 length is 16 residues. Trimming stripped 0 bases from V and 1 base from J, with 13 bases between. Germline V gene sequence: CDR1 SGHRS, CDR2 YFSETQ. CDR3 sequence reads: CASSLGAAVANTEAFF. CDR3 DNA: TGCGCCAGCAGCTTGGGGGCAGCGGTCGCGAACACTGAAGCTTTCTTT.

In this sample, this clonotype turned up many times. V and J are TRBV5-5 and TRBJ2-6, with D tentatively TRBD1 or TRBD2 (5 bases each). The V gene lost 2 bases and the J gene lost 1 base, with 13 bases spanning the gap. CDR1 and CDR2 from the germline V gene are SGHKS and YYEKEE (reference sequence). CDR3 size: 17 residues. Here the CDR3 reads CASSFRAGSSGANVLTF. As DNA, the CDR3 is TGTGCCAGCAGCTTTCGGGCAGGGAGTTCTGGGGCCAACGTCCTGACTTTC.

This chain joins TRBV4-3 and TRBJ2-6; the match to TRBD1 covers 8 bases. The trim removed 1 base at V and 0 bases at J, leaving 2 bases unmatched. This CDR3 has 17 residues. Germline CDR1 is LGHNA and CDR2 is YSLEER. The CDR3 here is CASSQGQGTSGANVLTF. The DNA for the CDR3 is TGCGCCAGCAGCCAAGGACAGGGGACCTCTGGGGCCAACGTCCTGACTTTC.

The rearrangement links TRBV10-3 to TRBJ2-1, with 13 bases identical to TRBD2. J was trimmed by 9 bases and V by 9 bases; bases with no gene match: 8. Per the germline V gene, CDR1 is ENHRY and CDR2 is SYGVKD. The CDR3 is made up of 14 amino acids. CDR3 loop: CAIKNRTSGSEQFF. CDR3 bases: TGTGCCATAAAGAATCGGACTAGCGGGAGTGAGCAGTTCTTC.

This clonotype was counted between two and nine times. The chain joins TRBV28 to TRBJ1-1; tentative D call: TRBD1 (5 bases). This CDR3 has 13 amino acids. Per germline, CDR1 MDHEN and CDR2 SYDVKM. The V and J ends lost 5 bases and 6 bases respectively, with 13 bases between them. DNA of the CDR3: TGTGCCAGCAGTCCTCTGGGGGTCGCTGAAGCTTTCTTT. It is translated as CASSPLGVAEAFF.

CDR3 bases: TGTGCCAGTAGTATACTAAGCGAAGAGACCCAGTACTTC. Encoded protein: CASSILSEETQYF. This rearrangement joins TRBV19 to TRBJ2-5; D uncertain. V lost 2 bases and J 3 bases, leaving 7 bases between the germline ends. The germline V gene encodes CDR1 LNHDA and CDR2 SQIVND (reference sequence). The CDR3 is 13 amino acids.

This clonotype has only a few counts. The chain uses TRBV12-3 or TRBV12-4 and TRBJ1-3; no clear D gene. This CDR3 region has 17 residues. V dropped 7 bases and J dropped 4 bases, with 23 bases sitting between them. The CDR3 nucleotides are TGTGCCAGCACCGGGGTGGCGCAAGACTCCTACGGAAACACCATATATTTT. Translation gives CASTGVAQDSYGNTIYF.